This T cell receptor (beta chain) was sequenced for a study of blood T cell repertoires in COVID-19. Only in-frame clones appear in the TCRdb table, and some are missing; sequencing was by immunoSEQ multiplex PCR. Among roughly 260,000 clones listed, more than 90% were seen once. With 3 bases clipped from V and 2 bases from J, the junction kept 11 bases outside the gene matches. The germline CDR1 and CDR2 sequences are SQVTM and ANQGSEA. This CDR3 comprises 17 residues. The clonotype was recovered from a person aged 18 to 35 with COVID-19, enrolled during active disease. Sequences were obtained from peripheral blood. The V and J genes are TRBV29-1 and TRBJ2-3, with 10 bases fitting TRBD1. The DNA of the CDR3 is TGCAGCGTTGAGGGACAGGGGACTCATTTATTCACAGATACGCAGTATTTT. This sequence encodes CSVEGQGTHLFTDTQYF.